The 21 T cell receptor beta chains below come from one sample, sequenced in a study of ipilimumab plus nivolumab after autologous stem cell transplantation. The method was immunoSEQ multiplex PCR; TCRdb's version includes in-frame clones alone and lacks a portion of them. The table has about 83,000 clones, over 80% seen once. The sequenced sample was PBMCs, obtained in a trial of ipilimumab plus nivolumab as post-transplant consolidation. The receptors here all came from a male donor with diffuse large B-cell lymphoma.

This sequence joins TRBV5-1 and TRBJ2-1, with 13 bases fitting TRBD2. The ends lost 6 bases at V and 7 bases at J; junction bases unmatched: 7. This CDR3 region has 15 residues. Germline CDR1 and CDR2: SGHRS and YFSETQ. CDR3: CASTGLAGPKNEQFF. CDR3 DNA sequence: TGCGCCAGCACGGGACTAGCGGGGCCGAAAAATGAGCAGTTCTTC.

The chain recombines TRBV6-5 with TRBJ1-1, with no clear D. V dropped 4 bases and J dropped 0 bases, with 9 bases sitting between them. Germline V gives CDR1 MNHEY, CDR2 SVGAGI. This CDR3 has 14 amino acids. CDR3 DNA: TGTGCCAGCAGTTCCGCGGACCTGAACACTGAAGCTTTCTTT. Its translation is CASSSADLNTEAFF.

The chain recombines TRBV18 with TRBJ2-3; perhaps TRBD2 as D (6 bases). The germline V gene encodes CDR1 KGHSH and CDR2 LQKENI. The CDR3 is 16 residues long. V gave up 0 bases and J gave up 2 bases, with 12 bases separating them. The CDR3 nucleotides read TGTGCCAGCTCACCACCCCGGGGGAGCAACACAGATACGCAGTATTTT. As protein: CASSPPRGSNTDTQYF.

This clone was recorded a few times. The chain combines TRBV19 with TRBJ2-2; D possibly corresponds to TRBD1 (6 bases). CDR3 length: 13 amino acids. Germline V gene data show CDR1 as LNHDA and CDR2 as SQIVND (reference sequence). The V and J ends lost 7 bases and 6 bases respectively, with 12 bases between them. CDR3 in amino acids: CASTKQGPGELFF. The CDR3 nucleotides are TGTGCCAGTACCAAACAGGGTCCCGGGGAGCTGTTTTTT.

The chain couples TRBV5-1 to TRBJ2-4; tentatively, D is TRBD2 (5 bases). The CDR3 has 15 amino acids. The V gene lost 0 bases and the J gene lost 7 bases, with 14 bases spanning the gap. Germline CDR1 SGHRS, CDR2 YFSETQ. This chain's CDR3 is CASSLVAGGENIQYF. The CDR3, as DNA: TGCGCCAGCAGCTTGGTAGCCGGAGGAGAGAACATTCAGTACTTC.

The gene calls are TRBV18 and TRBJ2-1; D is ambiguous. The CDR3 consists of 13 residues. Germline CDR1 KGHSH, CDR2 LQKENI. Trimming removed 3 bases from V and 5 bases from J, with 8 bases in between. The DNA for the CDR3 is TGTGCCAGCTCACCGTCCAGAAACAATGAGCAGTTCTTC. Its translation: CASSPSRNNEQFF.

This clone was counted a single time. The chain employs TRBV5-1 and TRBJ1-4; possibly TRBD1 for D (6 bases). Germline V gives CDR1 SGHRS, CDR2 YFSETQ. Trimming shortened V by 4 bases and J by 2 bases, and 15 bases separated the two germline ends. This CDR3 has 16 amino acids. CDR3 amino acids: CASSRDTPATNEKLFF. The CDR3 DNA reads TGCGCCAGCAGCCGGGACACCCCGGCGACTAATGAAAAACTGTTTTTT.

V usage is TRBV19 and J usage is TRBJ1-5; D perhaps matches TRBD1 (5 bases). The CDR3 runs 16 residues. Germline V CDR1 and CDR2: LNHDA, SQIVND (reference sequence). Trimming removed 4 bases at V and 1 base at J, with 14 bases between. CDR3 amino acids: CASSTPRDGSNQPQHF. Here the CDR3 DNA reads TGTGCCAGTAGTACCCCACGGGACGGAAGCAATCAGCCCCAGCATTTT.

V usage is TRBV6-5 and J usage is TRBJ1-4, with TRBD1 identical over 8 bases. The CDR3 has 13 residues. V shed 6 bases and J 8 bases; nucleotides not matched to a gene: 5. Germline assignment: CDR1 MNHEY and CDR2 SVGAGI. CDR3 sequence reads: CASRAGGAEKLFF. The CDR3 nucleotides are TGTGCCAGCAGGGCAGGGGGCGCGGAAAAACTGTTTTTT.

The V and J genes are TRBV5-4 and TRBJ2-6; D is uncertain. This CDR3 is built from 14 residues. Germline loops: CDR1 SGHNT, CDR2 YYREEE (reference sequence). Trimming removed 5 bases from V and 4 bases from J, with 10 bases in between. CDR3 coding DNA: TGTGCCAGCAGTGTCCGTTCAGGGGCCAACGTCCTGACTTTC. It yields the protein CASSVRSGANVLTF. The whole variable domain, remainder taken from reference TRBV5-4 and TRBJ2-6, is ETGVTQSPTHLIKTRGQQVTLRCSSQSGHNTVSWYQQALGQGPQFIFQYYREEENGRGNFPPRFSGLQFPNYSSELNVNALELDDSALYLCASSVRSGANVLTFGAGSRLTVL.

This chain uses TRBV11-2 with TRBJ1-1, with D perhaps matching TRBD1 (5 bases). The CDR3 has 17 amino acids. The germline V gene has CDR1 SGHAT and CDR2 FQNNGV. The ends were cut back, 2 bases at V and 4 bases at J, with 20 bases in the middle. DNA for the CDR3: TGTGCCAGCAGCTTATCTGGCGGTATCCAGGGTAGCACTGAAGCTTTCTTT. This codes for CASSLSGGIQGSTEAFF.

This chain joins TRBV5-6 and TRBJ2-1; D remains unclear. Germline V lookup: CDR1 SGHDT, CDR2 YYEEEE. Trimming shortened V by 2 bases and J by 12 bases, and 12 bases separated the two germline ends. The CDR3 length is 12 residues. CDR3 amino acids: CASSFSSQAQFF. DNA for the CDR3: TGTGCCAGCAGCTTTTCCAGTCAAGCGCAGTTCTTC. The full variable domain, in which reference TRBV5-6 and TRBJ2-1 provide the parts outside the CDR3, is DAGVTQSPTHLIKTRGQQVTLRCSPKSGHDTVSWYQQALGQGPQFIFQYYEEEERQRGNFPDRFSGHQFPNYSSELNVNALLLGDSALYLCASSFSSQAQFFGPGTRLTVL.

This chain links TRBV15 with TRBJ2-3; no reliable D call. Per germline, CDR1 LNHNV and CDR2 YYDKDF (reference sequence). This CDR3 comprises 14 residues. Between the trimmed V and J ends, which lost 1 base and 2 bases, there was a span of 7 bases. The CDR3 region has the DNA TGTGCCACCAGCAGAGGCAGCCTCACAGATACGCAGTATTTT. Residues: CATSRGSLTDTQYF. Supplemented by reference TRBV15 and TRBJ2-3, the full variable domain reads DAMVIQNPRYQVTQFGKPVTLSCSQTLNHNVMYWYQQKSSQAPKLLFHYYDKDFNNEADTPDNFQSRRPNTSFCFLDIRSPGLGDTAMYLCATSRGSLTDTQYFGPGTRLTVL.

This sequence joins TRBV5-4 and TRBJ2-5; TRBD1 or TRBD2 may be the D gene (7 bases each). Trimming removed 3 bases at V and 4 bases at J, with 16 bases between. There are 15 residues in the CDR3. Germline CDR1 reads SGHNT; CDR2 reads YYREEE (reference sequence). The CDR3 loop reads CASSSRGDSRETQYF. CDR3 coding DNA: TGTGCCAGCAGCTCTCGGGGGGACAGCCGAGAGACCCAGTACTTC.

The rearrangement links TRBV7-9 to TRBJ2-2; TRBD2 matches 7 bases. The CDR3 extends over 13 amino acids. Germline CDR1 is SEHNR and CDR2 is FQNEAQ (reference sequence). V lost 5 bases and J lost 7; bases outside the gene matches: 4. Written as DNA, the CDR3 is TGTGCCAGCAGCCCCGGGGGGATCGGGGAGCTGTTTTTT. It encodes CASSPGGIGELFF.

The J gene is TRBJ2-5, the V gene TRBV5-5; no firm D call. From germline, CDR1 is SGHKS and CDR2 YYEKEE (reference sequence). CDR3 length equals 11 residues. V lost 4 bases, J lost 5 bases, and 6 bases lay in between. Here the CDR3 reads CASSLRETQYF. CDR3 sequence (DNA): TGTGCCAGCAGCCTAAGGGAGACCCAGTACTTC.

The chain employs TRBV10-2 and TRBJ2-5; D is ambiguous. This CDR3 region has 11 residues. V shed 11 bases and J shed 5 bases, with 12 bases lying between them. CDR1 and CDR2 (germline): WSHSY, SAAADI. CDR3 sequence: CACGSEETQYF. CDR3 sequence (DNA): TGCGCCTGTGGAAGCGAGGAGACCCAGTACTTC.

The CDR3 reads CASSYSVSGSPLHF. The CDR3 DNA is TGTGCCAGCAGTTACTCGGTAAGCGGTTCACCCCTCCACTTT. The gene calls are TRBV6-6 and TRBJ1-6; D ambiguous. From germline, CDR1 is MNHNY and CDR2 SVGAGI (reference sequence). This CDR3 contains 14 residues. The V end was cut by 0 bases, the J end by 9 bases, with 9 bases between.

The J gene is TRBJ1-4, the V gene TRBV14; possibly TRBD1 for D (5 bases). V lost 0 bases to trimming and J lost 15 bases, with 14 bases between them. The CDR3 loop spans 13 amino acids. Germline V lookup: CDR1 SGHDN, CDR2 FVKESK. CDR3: CASSQDGGTGVFF. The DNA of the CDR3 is TGTGCCAGCAGCCAAGATGGGGGGACGGGGGTGTTTTTT.

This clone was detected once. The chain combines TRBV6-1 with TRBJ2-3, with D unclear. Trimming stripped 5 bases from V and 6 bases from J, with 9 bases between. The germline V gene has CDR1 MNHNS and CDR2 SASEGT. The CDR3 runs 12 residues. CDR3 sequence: CASSRTEDTQYF. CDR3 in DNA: TGTGCCAGCAGTCGCACGGAGGATACGCAGTATTTT.

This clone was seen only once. The DNA of the CDR3 is TGTGCCAGCAGCTTGACTATTCCCCCCACCGGGGAGCTGTTTTTT. Its translation is CASSLTIPPTGELFF. The V gene is TRBV13, the J gene TRBJ2-2; TRBD2 might be the D (5 bases). The germline V and J ends were trimmed by 3 bases and 4 bases, with 12 bases remaining between them. Germline CDR1 reads PRHDT; CDR2 reads FYEKMQ (reference sequence). The CDR3 consists of 15 residues.